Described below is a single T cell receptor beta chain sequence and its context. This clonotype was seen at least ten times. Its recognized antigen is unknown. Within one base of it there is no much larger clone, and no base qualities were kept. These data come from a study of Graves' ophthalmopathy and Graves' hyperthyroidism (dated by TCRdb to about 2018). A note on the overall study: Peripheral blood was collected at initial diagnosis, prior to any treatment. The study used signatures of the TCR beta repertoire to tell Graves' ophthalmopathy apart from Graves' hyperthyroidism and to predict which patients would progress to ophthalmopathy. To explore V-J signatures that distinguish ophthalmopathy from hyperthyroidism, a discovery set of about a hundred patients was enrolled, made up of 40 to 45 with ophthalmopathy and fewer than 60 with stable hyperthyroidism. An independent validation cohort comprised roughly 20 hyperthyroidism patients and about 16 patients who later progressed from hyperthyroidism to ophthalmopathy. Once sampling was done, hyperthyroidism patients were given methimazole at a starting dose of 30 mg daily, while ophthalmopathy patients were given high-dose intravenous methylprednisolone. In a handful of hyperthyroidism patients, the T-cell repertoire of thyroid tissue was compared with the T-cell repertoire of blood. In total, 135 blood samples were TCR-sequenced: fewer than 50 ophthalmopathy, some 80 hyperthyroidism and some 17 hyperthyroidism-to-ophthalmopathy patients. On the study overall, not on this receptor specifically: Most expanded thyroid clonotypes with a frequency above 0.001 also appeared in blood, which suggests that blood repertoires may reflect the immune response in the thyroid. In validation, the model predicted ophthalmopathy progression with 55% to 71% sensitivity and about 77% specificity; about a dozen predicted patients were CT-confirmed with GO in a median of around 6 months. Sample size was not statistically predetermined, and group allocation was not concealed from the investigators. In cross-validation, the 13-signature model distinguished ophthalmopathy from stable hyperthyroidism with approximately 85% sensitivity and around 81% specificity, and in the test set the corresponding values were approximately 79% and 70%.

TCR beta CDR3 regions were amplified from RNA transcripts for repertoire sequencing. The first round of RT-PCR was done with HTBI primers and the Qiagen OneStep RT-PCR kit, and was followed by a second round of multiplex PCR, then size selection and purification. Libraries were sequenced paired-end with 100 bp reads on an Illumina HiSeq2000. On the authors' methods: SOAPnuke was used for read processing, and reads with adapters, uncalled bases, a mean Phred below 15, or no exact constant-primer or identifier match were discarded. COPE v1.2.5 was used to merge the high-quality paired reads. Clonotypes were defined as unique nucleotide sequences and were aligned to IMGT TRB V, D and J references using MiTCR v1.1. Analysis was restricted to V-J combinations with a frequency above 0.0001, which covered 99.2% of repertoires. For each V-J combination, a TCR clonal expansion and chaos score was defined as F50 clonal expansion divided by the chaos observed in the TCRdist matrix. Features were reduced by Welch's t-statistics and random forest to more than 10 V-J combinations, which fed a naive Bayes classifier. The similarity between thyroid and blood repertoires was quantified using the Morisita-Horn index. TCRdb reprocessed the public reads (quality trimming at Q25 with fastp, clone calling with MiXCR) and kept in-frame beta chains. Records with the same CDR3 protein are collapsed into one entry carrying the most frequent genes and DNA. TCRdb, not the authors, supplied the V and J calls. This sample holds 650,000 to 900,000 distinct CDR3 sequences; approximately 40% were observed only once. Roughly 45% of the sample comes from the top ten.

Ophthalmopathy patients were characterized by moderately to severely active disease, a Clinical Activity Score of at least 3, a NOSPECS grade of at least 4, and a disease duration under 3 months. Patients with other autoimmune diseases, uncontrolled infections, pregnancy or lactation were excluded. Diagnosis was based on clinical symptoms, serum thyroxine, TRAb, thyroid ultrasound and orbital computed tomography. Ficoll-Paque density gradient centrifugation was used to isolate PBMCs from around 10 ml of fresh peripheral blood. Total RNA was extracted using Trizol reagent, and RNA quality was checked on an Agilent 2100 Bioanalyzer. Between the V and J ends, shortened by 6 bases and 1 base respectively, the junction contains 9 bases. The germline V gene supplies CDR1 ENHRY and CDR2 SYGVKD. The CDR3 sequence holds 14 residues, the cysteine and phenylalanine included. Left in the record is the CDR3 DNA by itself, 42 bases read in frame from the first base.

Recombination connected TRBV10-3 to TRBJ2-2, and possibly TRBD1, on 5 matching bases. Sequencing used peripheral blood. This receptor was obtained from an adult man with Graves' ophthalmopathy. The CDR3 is CAIRGRGNTGELFF. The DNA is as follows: TGTGCCATCAGGGGGCGCGGGAACACCGGGGAGCTGTTTTTT.